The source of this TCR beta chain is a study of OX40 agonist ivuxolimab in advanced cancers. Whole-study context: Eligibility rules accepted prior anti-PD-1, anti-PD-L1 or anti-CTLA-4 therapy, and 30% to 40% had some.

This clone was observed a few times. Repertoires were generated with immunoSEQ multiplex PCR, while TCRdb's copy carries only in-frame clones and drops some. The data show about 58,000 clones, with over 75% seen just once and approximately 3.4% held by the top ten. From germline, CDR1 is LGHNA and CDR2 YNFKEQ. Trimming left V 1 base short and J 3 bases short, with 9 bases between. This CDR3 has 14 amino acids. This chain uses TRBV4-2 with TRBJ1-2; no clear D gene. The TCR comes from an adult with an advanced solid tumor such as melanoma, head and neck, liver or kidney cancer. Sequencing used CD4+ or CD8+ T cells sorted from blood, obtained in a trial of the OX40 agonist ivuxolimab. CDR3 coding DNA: TGTGCCAGCAGCCAAGGGTCGGGCGACTATGGCTACACCTTC. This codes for CASSQGSGDYGYTF.